Included here is one T cell receptor (beta chain) sequence, with context. Clones were read by immunoSEQ multiplex PCR, and TCRdb kept only the in-frame ones, dropping some. The sample consists of about 140,000 clones, around 79% of them appearing once. This entry belongs to a study of blood T cell repertoires in COVID-19. Study background: Acute and convalescent COVID-19 specimens originated in the United States, Italy and Spain.

Individuals drawn from 24 US areas were about 18 to 90 years old. This CDR3 region has 17 residues. Per the germline V gene, CDR1 is SGHTA and CDR2 is FQGTGA. V lost 5 bases to trimming and J lost 7 bases; unmatched junction nucleotides: 11. The V gene is TRBV7-3, the J gene TRBJ2-1; 13 nucleotides line up with TRBD2. Input material: PBMCs or T cells enriched from blood (not recorded which). The receptor was isolated from a woman between 45 and 65 years old who had recovered from COVID-19. DNA of the CDR3: TGTGCCAGCAGCCCGAACGAACTAGCGGGAGGGCATAATGAGCAGTTCTTC. Translated, it gives CASSPNELAGGHNEQFF.